These 2 T cell receptor beta chains share one sample of origin, sequenced in a study of neurological immune-mediated disorders. MiXCR was run by TCRdb on the 5' RACE reads, yielding one entry per CDR3 protein. The table has about 120,000 distinct CDR3 sequences, roughly 3.2% seen once. Sequenced input: PBMCs. The receptors were sampled from a woman aged 30 to 39 with multiple sclerosis.

There are many counts of this clonotype. The genes are TRBV10-3 and TRBJ1-4; D remains unclear. The V end lost 7 bases, the J end lost 8 bases, and 14 bases lay between the germline ends. The germline V gene encodes CDR1 ENHRY and CDR2 SYGVKD. The CDR3 runs to 13 residues. The CDR3 region has the DNA TGTGCCATCACGGAGGGATTTGGCGAAAAACTGTTTTTT. Translated, it gives CAITEGFGEKLFF.

This clonotype was counted a few times. A much larger clone differs from this one at a single base, so this may be a read error. It is likely a read error, because the conserved phenylalanine at the end of the CDR3 is missing. This chain connects TRBV29-1 to TRBJ2-7, with 9 positions matching TRBD2. CDR1 is SQVTM, CDR2 ANQGSEA, per germline. V lost 0 bases, J lost 2 bases, and 5 bases stayed unmatched. This CDR3 spans 15 amino acids. CDR3 region: CSVEEGEREAYEQYI. In DNA, the CDR3 is TGCAGCGTTGAAGAAGGAGAGCGGGAGGCCTACGAGCAGTACATC.